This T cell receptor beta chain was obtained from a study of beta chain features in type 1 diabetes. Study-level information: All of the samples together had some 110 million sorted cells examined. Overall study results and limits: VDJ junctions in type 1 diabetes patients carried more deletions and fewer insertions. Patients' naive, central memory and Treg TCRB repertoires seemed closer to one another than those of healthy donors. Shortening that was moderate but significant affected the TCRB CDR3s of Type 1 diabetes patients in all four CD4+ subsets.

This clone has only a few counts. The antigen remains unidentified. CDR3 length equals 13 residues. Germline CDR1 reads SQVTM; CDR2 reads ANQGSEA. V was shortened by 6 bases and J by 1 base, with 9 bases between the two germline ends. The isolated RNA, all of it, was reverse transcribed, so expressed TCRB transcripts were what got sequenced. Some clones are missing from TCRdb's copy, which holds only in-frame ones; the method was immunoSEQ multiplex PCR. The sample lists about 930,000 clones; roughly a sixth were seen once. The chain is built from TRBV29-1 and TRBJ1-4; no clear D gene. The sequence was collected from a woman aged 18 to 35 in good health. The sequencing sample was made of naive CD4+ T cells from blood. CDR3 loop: CSVRAGTNEKLFF. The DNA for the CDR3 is TGCAGCGTAAGGGCGGGAACTAATGAAAAACTGTTTTTT.